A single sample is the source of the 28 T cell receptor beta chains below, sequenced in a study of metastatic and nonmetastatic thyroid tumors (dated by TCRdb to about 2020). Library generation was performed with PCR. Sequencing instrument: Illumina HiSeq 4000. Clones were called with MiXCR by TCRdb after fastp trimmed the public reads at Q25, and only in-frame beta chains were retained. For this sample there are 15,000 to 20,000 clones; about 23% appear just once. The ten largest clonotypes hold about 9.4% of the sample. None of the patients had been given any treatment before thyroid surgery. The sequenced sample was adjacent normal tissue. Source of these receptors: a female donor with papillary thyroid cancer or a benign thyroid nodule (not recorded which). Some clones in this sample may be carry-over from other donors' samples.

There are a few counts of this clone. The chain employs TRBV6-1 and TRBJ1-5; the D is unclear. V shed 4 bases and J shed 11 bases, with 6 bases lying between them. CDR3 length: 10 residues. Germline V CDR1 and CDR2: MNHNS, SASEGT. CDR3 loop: CASSGAAQHF. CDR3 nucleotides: TGTGCCAGCAGTGGTGCAGCCCAGCATTTT.

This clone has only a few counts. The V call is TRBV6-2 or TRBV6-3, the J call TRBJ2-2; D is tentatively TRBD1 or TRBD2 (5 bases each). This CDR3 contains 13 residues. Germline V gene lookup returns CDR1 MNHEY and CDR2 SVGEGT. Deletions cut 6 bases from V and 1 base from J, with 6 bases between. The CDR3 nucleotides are TGTGCCAGCAGGAGGGGGAACACCGGGGAGCTGTTTTTT. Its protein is CASRRGNTGELFF.

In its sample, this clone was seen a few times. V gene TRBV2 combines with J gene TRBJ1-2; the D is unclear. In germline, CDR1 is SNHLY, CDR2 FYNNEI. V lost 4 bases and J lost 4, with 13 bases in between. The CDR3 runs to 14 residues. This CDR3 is CASSGLGQPYGYTF. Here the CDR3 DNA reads TGTGCCAGCAGTGGCCTAGGGCAGCCCTATGGCTACACCTTC.

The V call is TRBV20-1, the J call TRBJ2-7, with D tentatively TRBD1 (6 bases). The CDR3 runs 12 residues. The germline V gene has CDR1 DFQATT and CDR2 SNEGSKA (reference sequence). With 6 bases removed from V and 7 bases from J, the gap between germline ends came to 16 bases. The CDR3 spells CSASTGMREQYF. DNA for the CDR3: TGCAGTGCGTCGACAGGAATGAGAGAGCAGTACTTC.

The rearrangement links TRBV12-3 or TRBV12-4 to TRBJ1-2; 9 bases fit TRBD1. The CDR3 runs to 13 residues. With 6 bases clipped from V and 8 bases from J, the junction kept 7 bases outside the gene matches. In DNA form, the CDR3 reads TGTGCCAGCAGGTTGGGACAGGGTTCAGGCTACACCTTC. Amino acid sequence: CASRLGQGSGYTF.

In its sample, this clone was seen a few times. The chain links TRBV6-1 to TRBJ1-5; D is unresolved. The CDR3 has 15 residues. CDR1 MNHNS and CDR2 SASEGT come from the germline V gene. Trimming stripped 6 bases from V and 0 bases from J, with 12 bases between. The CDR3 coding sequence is TGTGCCAGCAGACCAGGTCCCTTTAGCAATCAGCCCCAGCATTTT. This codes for CASRPGPFSNQPQHF.

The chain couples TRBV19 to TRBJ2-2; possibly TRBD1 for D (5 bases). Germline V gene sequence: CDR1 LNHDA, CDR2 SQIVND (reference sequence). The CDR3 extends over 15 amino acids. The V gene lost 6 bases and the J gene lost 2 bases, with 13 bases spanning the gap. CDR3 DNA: TGTGCCAGTAGGTCCCTCGGACAAAACACCGGGGAGCTGTTTTTT. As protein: CASRSLGQNTGELFF.

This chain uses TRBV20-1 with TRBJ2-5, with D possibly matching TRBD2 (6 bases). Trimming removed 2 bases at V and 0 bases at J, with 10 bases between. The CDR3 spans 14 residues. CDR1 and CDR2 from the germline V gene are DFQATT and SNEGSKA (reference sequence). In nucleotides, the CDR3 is TGCAGTGCTAGATACCGGGACTACCAAGAGACCCAGTACTTC. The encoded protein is CSARYRDYQETQYF.

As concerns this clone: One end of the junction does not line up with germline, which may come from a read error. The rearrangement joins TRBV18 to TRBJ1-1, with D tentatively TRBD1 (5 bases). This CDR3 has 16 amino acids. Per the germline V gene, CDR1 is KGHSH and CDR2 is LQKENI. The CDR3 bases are TGTTCCAGCTCACCGATGAGGGGAGAGGTGAACACTGAAGCTTTCTTT. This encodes CSSSPMRGEVNTEAFF.

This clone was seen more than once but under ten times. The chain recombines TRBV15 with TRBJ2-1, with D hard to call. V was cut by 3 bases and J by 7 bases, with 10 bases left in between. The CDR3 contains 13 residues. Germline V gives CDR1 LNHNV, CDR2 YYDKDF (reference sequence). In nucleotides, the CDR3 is TGTGCCACCAGCAGTTCTCCTGGGAATGAGCAGTTCTTC. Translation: CATSSSPGNEQFF.

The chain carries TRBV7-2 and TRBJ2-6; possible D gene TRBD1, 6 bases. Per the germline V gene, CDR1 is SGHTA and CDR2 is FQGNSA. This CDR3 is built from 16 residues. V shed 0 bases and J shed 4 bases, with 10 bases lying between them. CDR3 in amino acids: CASSLAGASGANVLTF. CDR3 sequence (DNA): TGTGCCAGCAGCTTAGCGGGGGCTTCGGGGGCCAACGTCCTGACTTTC.

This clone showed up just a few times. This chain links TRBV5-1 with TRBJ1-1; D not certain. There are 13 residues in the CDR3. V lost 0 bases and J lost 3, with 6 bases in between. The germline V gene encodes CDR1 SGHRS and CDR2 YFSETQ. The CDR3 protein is CASSLDSHTEAFF. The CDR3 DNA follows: TGCGCCAGCAGCTTGGACAGCCACACTGAAGCTTTCTTT.

CDR3: CASSPGLAGGIDTQYF. The CDR3 nucleotides are TGTGCCAGCAGTCCGGGACTAGCGGGAGGGATAGATACGCAGTATTTT. The rearrangement uses TRBV12-3 or TRBV12-4 and TRBJ2-3; the match to TRBD2 covers 16 bases. The CDR3 contains 16 residues. The V and J ends lost 5 bases and 5 bases, in that order; junction bases with no gene match: 4.

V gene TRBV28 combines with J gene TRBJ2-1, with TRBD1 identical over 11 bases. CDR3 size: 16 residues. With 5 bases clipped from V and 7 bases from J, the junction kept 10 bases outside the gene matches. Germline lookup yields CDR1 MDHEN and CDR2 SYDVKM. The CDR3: CASSNLGQGAWNEQFF. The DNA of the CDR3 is TGTGCCAGCAGTAACCTAGGACAGGGGGCATGGAATGAGCAGTTCTTC.

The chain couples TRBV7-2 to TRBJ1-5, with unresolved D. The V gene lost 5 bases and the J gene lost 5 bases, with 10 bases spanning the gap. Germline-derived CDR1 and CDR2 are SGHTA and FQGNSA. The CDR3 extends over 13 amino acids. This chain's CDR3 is CASSRGPYQPQHF. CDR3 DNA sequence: TGTGCCAGCAGCAGAGGTCCTTATCAGCCCCAGCATTTT.

The CDR3 DNA reads as TGCAGTGCTAAACTAGCCGACTACGAGCAGTACTTC. Protein: CSAKLADYEQYF. J is TRBJ2-7 and V is TRBV20-1, with D perhaps matching TRBD2 (6 bases). CDR3 length: 12 amino acids. Between the trimmed V and J ends, which lost 4 bases and 3 bases, there was a span of 10 bases. From germline, CDR1 is DFQATT and CDR2 SNEGSKA (reference sequence).

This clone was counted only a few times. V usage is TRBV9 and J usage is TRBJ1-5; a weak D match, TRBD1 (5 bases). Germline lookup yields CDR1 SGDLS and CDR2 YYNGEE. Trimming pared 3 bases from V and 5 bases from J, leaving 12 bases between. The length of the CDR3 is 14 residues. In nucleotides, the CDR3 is TGTGCCAGCAGCGCAGCGGGGGACGATCAGCCCCAGCATTTT. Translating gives CASSAAGDDQPQHF.

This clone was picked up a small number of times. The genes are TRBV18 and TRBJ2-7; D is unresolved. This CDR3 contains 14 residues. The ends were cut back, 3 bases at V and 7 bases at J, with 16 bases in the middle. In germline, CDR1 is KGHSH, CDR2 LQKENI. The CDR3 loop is CASSPDQPLGEQYF. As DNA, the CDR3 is TGTGCCAGCTCACCGGACCAGCCGTTGGGTGAGCAGTACTTC. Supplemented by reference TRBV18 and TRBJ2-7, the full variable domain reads NAGVMQNPRHLVRRRGQEARLRCSPMKGHSHVYWYRQLPEEGLKFMVYLQKENIIDESGMPKERFSAEFPKEGPSILRIQQVVRGDSAAYFCASSPDQPLGEQYFGPGTRLTVT.

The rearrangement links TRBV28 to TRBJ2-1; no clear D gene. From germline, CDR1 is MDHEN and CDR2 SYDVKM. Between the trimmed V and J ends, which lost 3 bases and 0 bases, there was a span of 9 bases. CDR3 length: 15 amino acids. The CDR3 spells CASSFPGYSYNEQFF. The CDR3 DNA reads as TGTGCCAGCAGTTTTCCGGGCTACTCCTACAATGAGCAGTTCTTC.

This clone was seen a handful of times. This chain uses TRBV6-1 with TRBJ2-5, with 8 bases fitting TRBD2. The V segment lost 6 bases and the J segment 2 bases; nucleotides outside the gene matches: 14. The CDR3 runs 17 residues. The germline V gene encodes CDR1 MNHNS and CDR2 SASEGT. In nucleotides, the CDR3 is TGTGCCAGCAGCTCACCCCCGGGGGGGCGGTTACAAGAGACCCAGTACTTC. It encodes CASSSPPGGRLQETQYF.

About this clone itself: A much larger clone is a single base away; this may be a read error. The CDR3 spells CAWSVYGTAYEQYF. The CDR3 bases are TGTGCCTGGAGTGTTTACGGGACAGCCTACGAGCAGTACTTC. The chain recombines TRBV30 with TRBJ2-7; 7 bases agree with TRBD1. The CDR3 is made up of 14 amino acids. The J segment lost 2 bases and the V segment lost 0 bases, leaving 4 bases of the junction unmatched. Looked up from germline, CDR1 is GTSNPN and CDR2 is SVGIG (reference sequence).

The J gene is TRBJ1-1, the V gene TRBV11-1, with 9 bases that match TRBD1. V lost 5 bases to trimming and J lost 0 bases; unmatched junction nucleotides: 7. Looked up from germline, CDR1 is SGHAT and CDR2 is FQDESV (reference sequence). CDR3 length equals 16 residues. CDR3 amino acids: CASSPGTGYLNTEAFF. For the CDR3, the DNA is TGTGCCAGCAGCCCCGGGACAGGGTACTTGAACACTGAAGCTTTCTTT.

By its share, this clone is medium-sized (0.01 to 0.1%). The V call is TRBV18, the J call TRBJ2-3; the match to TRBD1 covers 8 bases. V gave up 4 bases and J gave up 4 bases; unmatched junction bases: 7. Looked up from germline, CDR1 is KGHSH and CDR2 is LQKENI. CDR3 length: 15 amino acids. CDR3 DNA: TGTGCCAGCTCACTTCAGGGGGCGCTCGCAGATACGCAGTATTTT. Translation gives CASSLQGALADTQYF.

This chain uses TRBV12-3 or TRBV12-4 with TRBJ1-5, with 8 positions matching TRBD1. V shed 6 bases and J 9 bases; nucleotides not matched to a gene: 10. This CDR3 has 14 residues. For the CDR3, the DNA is TGTGCCAGCAGCCTTGGACAGGGCGGTTTGCCCCAGCATTTT. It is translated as CASSLGQGGLPQHF.

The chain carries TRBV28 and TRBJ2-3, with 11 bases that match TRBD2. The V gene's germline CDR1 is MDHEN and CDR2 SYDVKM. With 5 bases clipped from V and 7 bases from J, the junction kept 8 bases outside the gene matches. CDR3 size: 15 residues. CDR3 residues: CASSPLAGVRYTQYF. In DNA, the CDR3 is TGTGCCAGCAGTCCACTAGCGGGAGTAAGATATACGCAGTATTTT. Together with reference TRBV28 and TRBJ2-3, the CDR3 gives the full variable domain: DVKVTQSSRYLVKRTGEKVFLECVQDMDHENMFWYRQDPGLGLRLIYFSYDVKMKEKGDIPEGYSVSREKKERFSLILESASTNQTSMYLCASSPLAGVRYTQYFGPGTRLTVL.

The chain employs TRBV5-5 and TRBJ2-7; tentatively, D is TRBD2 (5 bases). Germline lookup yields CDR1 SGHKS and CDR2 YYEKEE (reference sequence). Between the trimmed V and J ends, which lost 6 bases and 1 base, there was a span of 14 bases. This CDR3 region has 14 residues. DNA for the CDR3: TGTGCCAGCACCCCTTGGACTGGTTCCTACGAGCAGTACTTC. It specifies CASTPWTGSYEQYF.

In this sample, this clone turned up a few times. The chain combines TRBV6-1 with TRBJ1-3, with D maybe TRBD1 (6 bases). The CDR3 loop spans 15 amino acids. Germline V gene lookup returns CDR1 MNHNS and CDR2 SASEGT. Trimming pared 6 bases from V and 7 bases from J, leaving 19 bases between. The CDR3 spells CASRPRGGHTNTIYF. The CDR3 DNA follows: TGTGCCAGCAGACCAAGGGGGGGTCATACGAACACCATATATTTT.

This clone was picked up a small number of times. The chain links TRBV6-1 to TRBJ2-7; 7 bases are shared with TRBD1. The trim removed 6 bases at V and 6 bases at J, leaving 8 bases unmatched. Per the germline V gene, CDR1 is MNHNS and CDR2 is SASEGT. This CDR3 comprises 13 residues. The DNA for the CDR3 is TGTGCCAGCAGGTATGACAGGGTCACCGAGCAGTACTTC. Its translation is CASRYDRVTEQYF.